The clone carrying this TCR beta chain was seen a few times. This specimen comes from a study of T-cell reconstitution after alpha-beta-depleted transplantation in children. As it was prepared, the TCRbeta library received unique molecular identifiers. TCRdb recomputed calls from the PCR reads with MiXCR, one row per CDR3 protein. The data show 490,000 or so distinct CDR3 sequences, with roughly an eighth seen just once and around 6.1% held by the top ten. The germline V gene has CDR1 SNHLY and CDR2 FYNNEI. This CDR3 is built from 15 residues. Unmatched junction bases numbered 6, after V lost 6 bases and J lost 0 bases.

The receptor was derived from a human donor who donated a stem cell graft to a child with combined immunodeficiency. The genes are TRBV2 and TRBJ1-1, with 8 bases identical to TRBD1. The sample in question was PBMCs from the stem cell graft donor, obtained from the stem cell graft. CDR3 DNA sequence: TGTGCCAGCAGCCCTAGACAGGGGCTGAACACTGAAGCTTTCTTT. This encodes CASSPRQGLNTEAFF.